The present T cell receptor beta chain was sequenced within a study of blood T cell repertoires in COVID-19. Study in general: Samples representing acute and convalescent COVID-19 were sourced from the United States, Italy and Spain. T cells, B-cell-depleted T cells, or PBMCs supplied cDNA or gDNA.

Methods used by the authors: Estimation of nucleated cell counts was performed using reference gene primer amplification. Clones were sequenced by immunoSEQ multiplex PCR, and TCRdb holds only the in-frame ones, with some missing. From that table come the V and J calls and clone size; the DNA was used to work out D and trimming. The sample lists about 59,000 clones; roughly 91% were seen once. The sequenced material came from peripheral blood. The receptor was derived from a human donor in a cohort sampled during active COVID-19.

The CDR3 is CASSPYVMASYEQYF. The CDR3 DNA is TGTGCCAGCAGCCCGTACGTTATGGCCTCCTACGAGCAGTACTTC. The J gene is TRBJ2-7, the V gene TRBV3-1 (or the pseudogene TRBV3-2); no clear D. Germline values: CDR1 LGHDT, CDR2 YNNKEL (reference sequence). This CDR3 is built from 15 residues. V lost 4 bases to trimming and J lost 0 bases, with 13 bases between them.